These 12 T cell receptor beta chains were sequenced from one sample in a study of T-cell memory formation after mild COVID-19. TCRdb passed the 5' RACE reads through MiXCR, listing each CDR3 protein once. The data show about 58,000 distinct CDR3 sequences, with around a quarter seen just once and roughly 45% held by the top ten. Source material: PBMCs or a T cell subset sorted from them (not recorded which). The source of these receptors is a man aged 18 to 29 who had mild COVID-19 (a few samples of this study predate the infection). Cell type and time point are not known.

This chain joins TRBV5-1 and TRBJ2-7; 9 bases fit TRBD1. Germline lookup yields CDR1 SGHRS and CDR2 YFSETQ. The V and J ends lost 4 bases and 4 bases, in that order; junction bases with no gene match: 3. There are 13 residues in the CDR3. The CDR3 loop is CASSAGTGYEQYF. The CDR3 DNA follows: TGCGCCAGCAGCGCCGGGACAGGGTACGAGCAGTACTTC.

In this sample, this clonotype turned up many times. This chain links TRBV5-1 with TRBJ2-1; D is possibly TRBD2 (5 bases). This CDR3 contains 15 residues. The V end lost 0 bases, the J end lost 6 bases, and 13 bases lay between the germline ends. The V gene's germline CDR1 is SGHRS and CDR2 YFSETQ. CDR3 DNA sequence: TGCGCCAGCAGCTTGGCCGTTCTAGCAAGCAATGAGCAGTTCTTC. It translates to CASSLAVLASNEQFF.

This chain joins TRBV15 and TRBJ2-5; D could derive from TRBD1 or TRBD2 (6 bases each). This CDR3 is built from 16 residues. In germline, CDR1 is LNHNV, CDR2 YYDKDF (reference sequence). The germline V and J ends were trimmed by 5 bases and 1 base, with 17 bases remaining between them. DNA of the CDR3: TGTGCCACCAGCCCTGAACGGGGGCTAGCCCAAGAGACCCAGTACTTC. Translated: CATSPERGLAQETQYF.

V usage is TRBV12-3 or TRBV12-4 and J usage is TRBJ1-1; 9 bases are a match to TRBD1. V was clipped by 6 bases and J by 10 bases; unmatched bases: 3. The CDR3 loop spans 11 amino acids. The CDR3 sequence is CASSPGQGAFF. The DNA of the CDR3 is TGTGCCAGCAGCCCGGGACAGGGAGCTTTCTTT.

The V call is TRBV7-9, the J call TRBJ1-5; D is unresolved. Trimming shortened V by 5 bases and J by 2 bases, and 16 bases separated the two germline ends. The CDR3 covers 16 residues. Germline V gene data show CDR1 as SEHNR and CDR2 as FQNEAQ (reference sequence). As DNA, the CDR3 is TGTGCCAGCAGCCTAAGTGGGGTCGGTGGCAATCAGCCCCAGCATTTT. It translates to CASSLSGVGGNQPQHF.

A few counts support this clonotype. This sequence joins TRBV6-6 and TRBJ2-7; D remains ambiguous. The V gene lost 6 bases and the J gene lost 2 bases, with 11 bases spanning the gap. Per the germline V gene, CDR1 is MNHNY and CDR2 is SVGAGI (reference sequence). The CDR3 extends over 13 amino acids. DNA for the CDR3: TGTGCCAGCAGCCCCGGGCCTCCCTACGAGCAGTACGTC. As protein: CASSPGPPYEQYV.

This clonotype occurred a few times. The chain recombines TRBV2 with TRBJ2-5, with D possibly being TRBD1 (6 bases). The CDR3 spans 13 residues. Trimming stripped 9 bases from V and 2 bases from J, with 13 bases between. Germline loops: CDR1 SNHLY, CDR2 FYNNEI. The CDR3 here is CASSRGEQETQYF. CDR3 sequence (DNA): TGTGCCAGTAGCAGGGGCGAACAAGAGACCCAGTACTTC.

This clonotype was picked up many times. The rearrangement links TRBV20-1 to TRBJ2-2; TRBD1 or TRBD2 may be the D gene (6 bases each). There are 15 residues in the CDR3. The V and J ends lost 1 base and 2 bases respectively, with 11 bases between them. Germline loops: CDR1 DFQATT, CDR2 SNEGSKA (reference sequence). CDR3 region: CSARGGATNTGELFF. The CDR3 DNA follows: TGCAGTGCTAGAGGGGGGGCCACCAACACCGGGGAGCTGTTTTTT.

This clonotype was counted only a few times. The chain recombines TRBV7-9 with TRBJ1-2; 7 bases are shared with TRBD1. The length of the CDR3 is 14 residues. Germline CDR1 SEHNR, CDR2 FQNEAQ (reference sequence). The V gene end was trimmed by 1 base and the J gene end by 4 bases; junction bases not matched to a gene: 3. CDR3 coding DNA: TGTGCCAGCAGCTTAGGAGGGGGCGGCTATGGCTACACCTTC. It is translated as CASSLGGGGYGYTF. Full variable domain (missing parts from reference TRBV7-9 and TRBJ1-2): DTGVSQNPRHKITKRGQNVTFRCDPISEHNRLYWYRQTLGQGPEFLTYFQNEAQLEKSRLLSDRFSAERPKGSFSTLEIQRTEQGDSAMYLCASSLGGGGYGYTFGSGTRLTVV.

The V gene is TRBV6-5, the J gene TRBJ2-1; 8 positions match TRBD1. The trim removed 7 bases at V and 7 bases at J, leaving 9 bases unmatched. The germline V gene encodes CDR1 MNHEY and CDR2 SVGAGI. The CDR3 loop spans 14 amino acids. In nucleotides, the CDR3 is TGTGCCAGCAAACTTGGACAGGGCAGGAATGAGCAGTTCTTC. Translation gives CASKLGQGRNEQFF.

This rearrangement joins TRBV12-3 or TRBV12-4 to TRBJ1-1, with 7 positions matching TRBD1. V lost 8 bases, J lost 7 bases, and 13 bases stayed unmatched. The CDR3 has 14 amino acids. The DNA of the CDR3 is TGTGCCAGCCGAGTCAACAGGGGACCGAGTGAAGCTTTCTTT. Protein product: CASRVNRGPSEAFF.

In DNA form, the CDR3 reads TGTGCCAGCAGCGTAGGGGCCGGGACGGATGAGCAGTACTTC. Translating it yields CASSVGAGTDEQYF. V gene TRBV9 combines with J gene TRBJ2-7; D assignment may be TRBD1 or TRBD2 (5 bases each). There are 14 residues in the CDR3. V lost 0 bases to trimming and J lost 7 bases, with 14 bases between them. Germline CDR1 reads SGDLS; CDR2 reads YYNGEE. Using reference TRBV9 and TRBJ2-7 for the parts outside the CDR3, the full variable domain is DSGVTQTPKHLITATGQRVTLRCSPRSGDLSVYWYQQSLDQGLQFLIQYYNGEERAKGNILERFSAQQFPDLHSELNLSSLELGDSALYFCASSVGAGTDEQYFGPGTRLTVT.